The 24 T cell receptor beta chains below come from one sample, sequenced in a study of blood T cell repertoires in COVID-19. Measured with immunoSEQ multiplex PCR; TCRdb has only the in-frame clones, and not every one. There are approximately 250,000 clones in the sample; more than 70% occur only once, and 0.95% to 1.5% lies in the top ten. Sequenced input: PBMCs or T cells enriched from blood (not recorded which). The receptors derive from a woman in her forties with acute COVID-19.

The rearrangement links TRBV18 to TRBJ2-7; a weak D match, TRBD2 (7 bases). From germline, CDR1 is KGHSH and CDR2 LQKENI. This CDR3 contains 15 residues. V was trimmed by 0 bases and J by 5 bases, leaving 14 bases between them. This CDR3 reads CASSPPRGGDNEQYF. The CDR3 region has the DNA TGTGCCAGCTCACCACCACGGGGAGGGGACAACGAGCAGTACTTC.

This clone has a single count. The rearrangement joins TRBV19 to TRBJ1-5, with unresolved D. This CDR3 comprises 15 residues. Germline-derived CDR1 and CDR2 are LNHDA and SQIVND (reference sequence). Trimming left V 5 bases short and J 2 bases short, with 13 bases between. The CDR3 coding sequence is TGTGCCAGTAGTCGATTCTTTGAGGGCAATCAGCCCCAGCATTTT. Protein: CASSRFFEGNQPQHF.

The chain is built from TRBV16 and TRBJ2-1, with 9 bases identical to TRBD2. The CDR3 runs to 16 residues. With V trimmed by 3 bases and J by 4 bases, 7 bases remained unmatched. Per the germline V gene, CDR1 is KGHSY and CDR2 is FQNENV. The CDR3, as DNA: TGTGCCAGCAGCCACTCCCTAGCGGGAAAATACAATGAGCAGTTCTTC. Translated: CASSHSLAGKYNEQFF.

The V gene is TRBV10-3, the J gene TRBJ1-2; D gene uncertain. The V gene's germline CDR1 is ENHRY and CDR2 SYGVKD. V lost 7 bases to trimming and J lost 0 bases, with 12 bases between them. The length of the CDR3 is 14 residues. CDR3 nucleotide sequence: TGTGCCATCACTAACAGACAAGCTAACTATGGCTACACCTTC. It translates to CAITNRQANYGYTF.

The genes are TRBV18 and TRBJ2-7; 8 nucleotides agree with TRBD2. The trim removed 3 bases at V and 2 bases at J, leaving 12 bases unmatched. The CDR3 extends over 17 amino acids. From germline, CDR1 is KGHSH and CDR2 LQKENI. The CDR3 region is CASSPLGIAGLPYEQYV. CDR3 DNA: TGTGCCAGCTCACCCCTTGGGATAGCGGGATTACCCTACGAGCAGTACGTC.

The chain links TRBV9 to TRBJ1-6; D is unclear. In germline, CDR1 is SGDLS, CDR2 YYNGEE. V dropped 0 bases and J dropped 10 bases, with 11 bases sitting between them. The CDR3 has 14 amino acids. CDR3 in amino acids: CASSVGEDESPLHF. Written as DNA, the CDR3 is TGTGCCAGCAGCGTAGGAGAGGATGAATCACCCCTCCACTTT.

The chain couples TRBV2 to TRBJ1-2, with D perhaps TRBD1 (5 bases). Per the germline V gene, CDR1 is SNHLY and CDR2 is FYNNEI. V gave up 7 bases and J gave up 6 bases, with 21 bases separating them. The CDR3 covers 15 residues. The CDR3 nucleotides read TGTGCCAGCACTCGGGAGTTAGGGGAAGGGGATGGCTACACCTTC. Its translation is CASTRELGEGDGYTF.

The V gene is TRBV3-1 (or the pseudogene TRBV3-2), the J gene TRBJ2-3, with TRBD1 matching over 8 bases. Germline loops: CDR1 LGHDT, CDR2 YNNKEL (reference sequence). The CDR3 totals 17 residues. Germline trimming cut 0 bases from V and 2 bases from J; bases unmatched to any gene: 7. For the CDR3, the DNA is TGTGCCAGCAGCCAAGAAGTACGGACAGGGTCCACAGATACGCAGTATTTT. Amino acids: CASSQEVRTGSTDTQYF.

The chain links TRBV30 to TRBJ1-2, with no clear D. There are 13 residues in the CDR3. Per germline, CDR1 GTSNPN and CDR2 SVGIG (reference sequence). V was pared by 4 bases and J by 6 bases, with 15 bases between. The CDR3 sequence is CAWNGRRVDGYTF. CDR3 in DNA: TGTGCCTGGAATGGTCGTCGGGTGGATGGCTACACCTTC.

This clone was observed a single time. This sequence joins TRBV12-3 or TRBV12-4 and TRBJ2-5; 7 nucleotides agree with TRBD1. This CDR3 has 13 residues. After removal of 6 bases from V and 2 bases from J, the junction contained 3 bases not matched to a gene. The CDR3 spells CASSRDRQETQYF. In nucleotides, the CDR3 is TGTGCCAGCAGCCGGGACAGACAAGAGACCCAGTACTTC.

The chain employs TRBV7-9 and TRBJ1-2, with a tentative D call TRBD1 (6 bases). CDR1 is SEHNR and CDR2 is FQNEAQ in the germline V gene (reference sequence). The length of the CDR3 is 15 residues. The V and J ends lost 5 bases and 4 bases respectively, with 17 bases between them. Here the CDR3 reads CASSQGAEGGYGYTF. The DNA for the CDR3 is TGTGCCAGCAGCCAGGGAGCCGAAGGGGGCTATGGCTACACCTTC.

The V gene is TRBV7-2, the J gene TRBJ1-1, with TRBD1 as a possible D gene (5 bases). This CDR3 has 18 residues. In germline, CDR1 is SGHTA, CDR2 FQGNSA. Trimming took off 0 bases at V and 3 bases at J, with 20 bases between the two ends. CDR3 in DNA: TGTGCCAGCAGCTTAGCAGGGGCTGATATGAATAGAGACACTGAAGCTTTCTTT. This translates into CASSLAGADMNRDTEAFF.

This clone has just one count. The V and J genes are TRBV2 and TRBJ1-3, with D perhaps matching TRBD1 (5 bases). This CDR3 is built from 14 residues. The V gene's germline CDR1 is SNHLY and CDR2 FYNNEI. Deletions cut 6 bases from V and 2 bases from J, with 11 bases between. CDR3 coding DNA: TGTGCCAGCAGATGGGGGGTGACTGGAAACACCATATATTTT. Its translation: CASRWGVTGNTIYF.

The rearrangement joins TRBV11-2 to TRBJ1-2, with 8 positions matching TRBD1. The germline CDR1 and CDR2 sequences are SGHAT and FQNNGV. CDR3 length equals 17 residues. V dropped 4 bases and J dropped 6; count of bases not matched to a gene: 16. Written as DNA, the CDR3 is TGTGCCAGCAGCTCGAATTTCGGGGACAGGAGGAAAAATGGCTACACCTTC. Protein: CASSSNFGDRRKNGYTF.

The gene calls are TRBV27 and TRBJ1-6, with D unclear. This CDR3 comprises 17 residues. Trimming left V 3 bases short and J 5 bases short, with 17 bases between. Germline CDR1 MNHEY, CDR2 SMNVEV (reference sequence). The chain's CDR3 is CASSFLSESLDNSPLHF. CDR3 DNA: TGTGCCAGCAGTTTTTTGTCGGAGTCCCTGGATAATTCACCCCTCCACTTT.

The rearrangement uses TRBV5-1 and TRBJ2-7; unclear D gene. Germline-derived CDR1 and CDR2 are SGHRS and YFSETQ. This CDR3 is built from 16 residues. The germline V and J ends were trimmed by 0 bases and 2 bases, with 15 bases remaining between them. The CDR3, as DNA: TGCGCCAGCAGCTTGGCCGTAGTAAATTCTCCCTACGAGCAGTACTTC. It specifies CASSLAVVNSPYEQYF.

The chain is built from TRBV28 and TRBJ1-2; 12 bases line up with TRBD1. The CDR3 loop spans 14 amino acids. The germline V gene has CDR1 MDHEN and CDR2 SYDVKM. V was clipped by 2 bases and J by 7 bases; unmatched bases: 2. In DNA, the CDR3 is TGTGCCAGCAGTTTAGGGACAGGGGGCGGTGGCTACACCTTC. As protein: CASSLGTGGGGYTF.

This chain links TRBV14 with TRBJ1-1, with a tentative D call TRBD1 (5 bases). Trimming shortened V by 1 base and J by 4 bases, and 10 bases separated the two germline ends. The germline V gene has CDR1 SGHDN and CDR2 FVKESK. The CDR3 is made up of 14 amino acids. The CDR3 loop is CASSQVGLITEAFF. CDR3 DNA sequence: TGTGCCAGCAGCCAAGTGGGGCTAATCACTGAAGCTTTCTTT.

This clone is a singleton in its sample. CDR3 DNA sequence: TGTGCCAGCAGCCCGCCGGGACTAGGCACCGGGGAGCTGTTTTTT. Protein product: CASSPPGLGTGELFF. The J gene is TRBJ2-2, the V gene TRBV9; 8 bases align to TRBD2. Losses at the gene ends were 4 bases for V and 4 bases for J; bases not matched to a gene: 6. The CDR3 contains 15 residues. Germline CDR1 and CDR2: SGDLS and YYNGEE.

J is TRBJ2-7 and V is TRBV19, with D possibly being TRBD1 (6 bases). CDR1 is LNHDA and CDR2 is SQIVND in the germline V gene (reference sequence). Trimming pared 4 bases from V and 3 bases from J, leaving 22 bases between. This CDR3 spans 17 amino acids. CDR3 protein: CASSRVIGQSRLYEQYF. For the CDR3, the DNA is TGTGCCAGTAGTAGAGTAATCGGACAGTCGCGACTCTACGAGCAGTACTTC. The whole variable domain, remainder taken from reference TRBV19 and TRBJ2-7, is DGGITQSPKYLFRKEGQNVTLSCEQNLNHDAMYWYRQDPGQGLRLIYYSQIVNDFQKGDIAEGYSVSREKKESFPLTVTSAQKNPTAFYLCASSRVIGQSRLYEQYFGPGTRLTVT.

The chain has TRBV2 and TRBJ1-1; 9 nucleotides match TRBD1. The CDR3 runs to 20 residues. CDR1 is SNHLY, CDR2 FYNNEI, per germline. Germline trimming cut 2 bases from V and 1 base from J; bases unmatched to any gene: 17. In DNA form, the CDR3 reads TGTGCCAGCAGTGAACCCGACAGGGGGTGGCTGAAGGTAGGGAACACTGAAGCTTTCTTT. This encodes CASSEPDRGWLKVGNTEAFF. Filled out from reference TRBV2 and TRBJ1-1, the complete variable domain reads EPEVTQTPSHQVTQMGQEVILRCVPISNHLYFYWYRQILGQKVEFLVSFYNNEISEKSEIFDDQFSVERPDGSNFTLKIRSTKLEDSAMYFCASSEPDRGWLKVGNTEAFFGQGTRLTVV.

The gene calls are TRBV7-3 and TRBJ1-1, with 7 bases aligning to TRBD1. Germline V gene sequence: CDR1 SGHTA, CDR2 FQGTGA. V lost 6 bases, J lost 5 bases, and 6 bases stayed unmatched. This CDR3 has 13 amino acids. CDR3 region: CASRPTGETEAFF. The CDR3 DNA reads TGTGCCAGCAGACCTACAGGGGAAACTGAAGCTTTCTTT.

The chain is built from TRBV4-1 and TRBJ2-5; no clear D. Germline V gene sequence: CDR1 MGHRA, CDR2 YSYEKL. Deletions cut 0 bases from V and 5 bases from J, with 16 bases between. The length of the CDR3 is 16 residues. This CDR3 reads CASSQDLAPGQETQYF. CDR3 nucleotide sequence: TGCGCCAGCAGCCAAGACCTGGCCCCGGGTCAGGAGACCCAGTACTTC.

The rearrangement uses TRBV7-9 and TRBJ2-5; 8 bases align to TRBD2. Germline V gene lookup returns CDR1 SEHNR and CDR2 FQNEAQ (reference sequence). This CDR3 is 16 amino acids long. V shed 5 bases and J 1 base; nucleotides not matched to a gene: 9. This chain's CDR3 is CASSPFSGIFQETQYF. CDR3 DNA sequence: TGTGCCAGCAGCCCCTTTAGCGGGATTTTCCAAGAGACCCAGTACTTC.